This is a list of T cell receptor beta chains from one sample in a study of shared clonotypes between healthy human individuals. Clones were read by immunoSEQ multiplex PCR, and TCRdb kept only the in-frame ones, dropping some. The sample includes more than 2 million clones, 85% to 95% seen only once; the top ten take roughly 0.13%. The sequencing input was naive CD4+ T cells sorted from blood. Receptors were obtained from a man between 18 and 35 years old in good health. CDR3s include the opening cysteine and the closing phenylalanine or tryptophan. D genes are given only for firm matches. Part of the rows lack a size; the others show once, few, many or a class for expanded clones.

d_gene | abundance | j_gene | v_gene | CDR3aa | CDR3nt
. | . | TRBJ2-2 | TRBV6-1 | CASSRTNANTGELFF | TGTGCCAGCAGCCGGACAAACGCTAACACCGGGGAGCTGTTTTTT
TRBD1 | . | TRBJ1-1 | TRBV7-9 | CASIQGGGAPEAFF | TGTGCCAGCATCCAAGGAGGGGGCGCACCTGAAGCTTTCTTT
. | once | TRBJ2-7 | TRBV28 | CASSSPFGRFSYEQYF | TGTGCCAGCAGTTCCCCCTTTGGGAGGTTCTCCTACGAGCAGTACTTC
. | . | TRBJ2-7 | TRBV28 | CASSLGQGWYEQYF | TGTGCCAGCAGTTTAGGGCAGGGATGGTACGAGCAGTACTTC
TRBD1 | . | TRBJ2-7 | TRBV10-3 | CATAGQGYEQYF | TGTGCCACTGCGGGACAGGGGTACGAGCAGTACTTC
TRBD1 | . | TRBJ2-1 | TRBV9 | CASSPTGTGYNEQFF | TGTGCCAGCAGCCCTACCGGGACAGGGTACAATGAGCAGTTCTTC
TRBD1 | . | TRBJ1-6 | TRBV6-5 | CASRTDRARNSPLHF | TGTGCCAGCAGGACGGACAGGGCGCGTAATTCACCCCTCCACTTT
. | . | TRBJ1-5 | TRBV7-2 | CASSSDYSNQPQHF | TGTGCCAGCAGCTCCGACTATAGCAATCAGCCCCAGCATTTT
TRBD2 | . | TRBJ2-7 | TRBV5-1 | CASRYPGGSYEQYF | TGCGCCAGCAGGTATCCGGGGGGCTCCTACGAGCAGTACTTC
. | . | TRBJ1-1 | TRBV30 | CAWTFRDTEAFF | TGTGCCTGGACTTTCAGGGACACTGAAGCTTTCTTT
TRBD1 | . | TRBJ1-2 | TRBV6-5 | CASSYNRGIRGGYTF | TGTGCCAGCAGTTATAACAGGGGAATACGGGGTGGCTACACCTTC
TRBD1 | . | TRBJ2-2 | TRBV10-3 | CAISASGTVNTGELFF | TGTGCCATCAGCGCGTCCGGGACAGTGAACACCGGGGAGCTGTTTTTT
TRBD1 | . | TRBJ2-3 | TRBV7-9 | CASSPRTGRPDTQYF | TGTGCCAGCAGCCCTAGGACAGGGAGACCAGATACGCAGTATTTT
TRBD2 | . | TRBJ2-3 | TRBV5-1 | CASSPGLPDTDTQYF | TGCGCCAGCAGCCCGGGACTACCTGACACAGATACGCAGTATTTT
. | . | TRBJ1-1 | TRBV2 | CARRPTVNTEAFF | TGTGCCAGGCGGCCGACTGTGAACACTGAAGCTTTCTTT
. | . | TRBJ2-4 | TRBV15 | CATSIDRSHNIQYF | TGTGCCACCAGCATTGACAGGAGTCATAACATTCAGTACTTC
TRBD1 | . | TRBJ1-2 | TRBV5-1 | CASSLQGGLGYTF | TGCGCCAGCAGCTTGCAGGGGGGCCTTGGCTACACCTTC
TRBD1 | . | TRBJ2-6 | TRBV10-3 | CAINAGQGAGANVLTF | TGTGCCATCAATGCAGGACAGGGGGCGGGGGCCAACGTCCTGACTTTC
TRBD1 | . | TRBJ2-3 | TRBV13 | CASSLGQGGDTQYF | TGTGCCAGCAGCCTCGGACAGGGAGGAGATACGCAGTATTTT
. | . | TRBJ1-1 | TRBV18 | CASSPPVGSNRNTEAFF | TGTGCCAGCTCACCACCGGTGGGGTCGAATCGGAACACTGAAGCTTTCTTT
. | . | TRBJ2-4 | TRBV27 | CASSTSLLAKNIQYF | TGTGCCAGCAGTACTTCCCTCCTAGCCAAAAACATTCAGTACTTC
. | . | TRBJ2-1 | TRBV2 | CASGPVYNEQFF | TGTGCCAGCGGGCCGGTCTACAATGAGCAGTTCTTC
TRBD1 | . | TRBJ2-3 | TRBV18 | CASSPPLTGFADTQYF | TGTGCCAGCTCACCACCCCTGACAGGGTTCGCAGATACGCAGTACTTT
. | . | TRBJ1-2 | TRBV2 | CASTPARGPNYGYTF | TGTGCCAGCACCCCCGCGCGCGGACCTAACTATGGCTACACCTTC
TRBD1 | . | TRBJ1-5 | TRBV18 | CASSLAGDRGQPQHF | TGTGCCAGCTCACTTGCCGGGGACAGGGGTCAGCCCCAGCATTTT
. | . | TRBJ1-4 | TRBV4-3 | CASSQDFRVGEKLFF | TGCGCCAGCAGCCAAGATTTCAGGGTCGGTGAAAAACTGTTTTTT
. | . | TRBJ2-2 | TRBV5-6 | CASSLSVRAGELFF | TGTGCCAGCAGCTTGTCGGTCCGAGCCGGGGAGCTGTTTTTT
. | . | TRBJ1-6 | TRBV7-6 | CASSLVAVDSPLHF | TGTGCCAGCAGCTTAGTGGCCGTCGACTCACCCCTCCACTTT
TRBD1 | . | TRBJ2-4 | TRBV2 | CASETGVKRNIQYF | TGTGCCAGTGAAACAGGGGTAAAAAGAAACATTCAGTACTTC
TRBD1 | . | TRBJ2-2 | TRBV10-3 | CAISVPDRVGELFF | TGTGCCATCAGCGTACCGGACAGGGTTGGGGAGCTGTTTTTT
TRBD1 | few | TRBJ1-2 | TRBV28 | CASRAPGTGNYGYTF | TGTGCCAGCAGGGCCCCCGGGACAGGGAACTATGGCTACACCTTC
. | . | TRBJ2-3 | TRBV11-3 | CASSLLRVVTDTQYF | TGTGCCAGCAGCTTACTCCGGGTGGTCACAGATACGCAGTATTTT
. | . | TRBJ1-4 | TRBV7-2 | CASTDKDLPTNEKLFF | TGTGCCAGCACCGATAAGGACCTTCCAACTAATGAAAAACTGTTTTTT
. | . | TRBJ2-1 | TRBV6-5 | CASSLGMSSYNEQFF | TGTGCCAGCAGTTTGGGAATGAGCTCCTACAATGAGCAGTTCTTC
. | . | TRBJ2-5 | TRBV4-1 | CASSQDEWSGAYQETQYF | TGCGCCAGCAGCCAAGATGAGTGGAGCGGAGCGTACCAAGAGACCCAGTACTTC
. | . | TRBJ1-5 | TRBV7-2 | CASSSSAGYSNQPQHF | TGTGCCAGCAGCTCCTCGGCAGGGTATAGCAATCAGCCCCAGCATTTT
. | . | TRBJ1-5 | TRBV28 | CATTRSNQPQHF | TGTGCCACCACTAGAAGCAATCAGCCCCAGCATTTT
. | . | TRBJ2-7 | TRBV10-3 | CAISESSGSSYEQYF | TGTGCCATCAGTGAGTCGTCAGGCAGCTCCTACGAGCAGTACTTC
TRBD1 | . | TRBJ1-5 | TRBV10-2 | CASRSGQGYNQPQHF | TGCGCCAGCAGATCAGGACAGGGGTACAATCAGCCCCAGCATTTT
. | . | TRBJ1-5 | TRBV30 | CAWGKGGNQPQHF | TGTGCCTGGGGGAAAGGAGGCAATCAGCCCCAGCATTTT
TRBD1 | . | TRBJ2-3 | TRBV9 | CAGGTGLQGTQYF | TGTGCCGGGGGGACAGGGTTGCAAGGTACGCAGTATTTT
TRBD2 | . | TRBJ2-2 | TRBV7-2 | CASSSSGRDTGELFF | TGTGCCAGCAGCTCTAGCGGGAGGGACACCGGGGAGCTGTTTTTT
TRBD1 | . | TRBJ2-7 | TRBV19 | CASKGTGYYEQYF | TGTGCCAGTAAAGGGACAGGGTATTACGAGCAGTACTTC
. | . | TRBJ1-5 | TRBV29-1 | CSVATGPSQPQHF | TGCAGCGTTGCCACGGGACCCAGCCAGCCCCAGCATTTT
TRBD1 | . | TRBJ1-6 | TRBV19 | CASSPEDRANSPLHF | TGTGCCAGTAGTCCAGAAGACAGGGCAAATTCACCCCTCCACTTT
TRBD1 | many | TRBJ1-2 | TRBV27 | CASSTGTVYGYTF | TGTGCCAGCAGTACCGGGACAGTCTATGGCTACACCTTC
. | . | TRBJ1-1 | TRBV18 | CASSGGPPEAFF | TGTGCCAGCTCAGGGGGACCCCCTGAGGCTTTCTTT
TRBD1 | . | TRBJ1-2 | TRBV4-1 | CASSQGRDRGHYGYTF | TGCGCCAGCAGCCAAGGCCGGGACAGGGGGCATTATGGCTACACCTTC
. | . | TRBJ2-1 | TRBV4-2 | CASSHPKGGRDNEQFF | TGTGCCAGCAGCCATCCTAAGGGGGGGAGGGACAATGAGCAGTTCTTC
. | . | TRBJ2-3 | TRBV7-2 | CASSLDIRGTDTQYF | TGTGCCAGCAGCTTAGATATCCGGGGGACAGATACGCAGTATTTT
. | . | TRBJ2-3 | TRBV7-9 | CASSGGVDTQYF | TGTGCCAGCAGCGGAGGGGTAGATACGCAGTATTTT
. | . | TRBJ2-5 | TRBV2 | CASSGDAGQETQYF | TGTGCCAGCAGTGGGGACGCGGGCCAAGAGACCCAGTACTTC
TRBD1 | . | TRBJ2-1 | TRBV7-2 | CASTPGQSYNEQFF | TGTGCCAGCACCCCGGGACAGAGCTACAATGAGCAGTTCTTC
. | . | TRBJ2-3 | TRBV25-1 | CASRTSTDTQYF | TGTGCCAGCAGGACGTCCACAGATACGCAGTATTTT
. | . | TRBJ2-7 | TRBV30 | CAWSVIKEQYF | TGTGCCTGGAGTGTTATTAAGGAGCAGTACTTC
. | . | TRBJ1-2 | TRBV4-3 | CASSQADRQALYGYTF | TGCGCCAGCAGCCAAGCTGATCGACAGGCCCTCTATGGCTACACCTTC
TRBD1 | . | TRBJ1-2 | TRBV5-1 | CASSPGTGGFYGYTF | TGCGCCAGCAGCCCGGGGACAGGGGGCTTCTATGGCTACACCTTC
TRBD1 | . | TRBJ1-2 | TRBV10-3 | CAIPHGTGDNYGYTF | TGTGCCATACCCCACGGGACAGGCGACAACTATGGCTACACCTTC
TRBD1 | . | TRBJ1-2 | TRBV28 | CASSSGQGGGYTF | TGTGCCAGCAGTTCGGGACAGGGTGGAGGCTACACCTTC
. | . | TRBJ2-7 | TRBV7-2 | CASSLERSYEQYF | TGTGCCAGCAGCCTGGAGAGGTCCTACGAGCAGTACTTC